The 21 T cell receptor beta chains given below trace back to one sample, sequenced in a study of blood T cells in healthy people across ages (dated by TCRdb to 2014 to 2015). Library construction relied on 5' RACE. Sequenced using an Illumina HiSeq 2500. A second 7 to 11 cycle PCR used a sample-barcoded 5' primer and a J-beta primer mix. TCRdb reprocessed the public reads (quality trimming at Q25 with fastp, clone calling with MiXCR) and kept in-frame beta chains. A single entry per CDR3 protein holds the most common genes and DNA from its merged rows. Across this sample there are some 1.4 million distinct CDR3 sequences, with roughly 45% seen only once. 7.9% of the sample is in the top ten clones. Sequencing was carried out using blood. These receptors were obtained from a woman aged 18-29 years in good health.

This clonotype was detected a few times. The chain has TRBV5-6 and TRBJ2-1; 8 bases fit TRBD2. The junction had 7 bases not matched to a gene; V was cut back by 4 bases and J by 4 bases. The CDR3 totals 15 residues. The germline V gene has CDR1 SGHDT and CDR2 YYEEEE. CDR3 DNA: TGTGCCAGCAGCCCGGAACTAGCGGAGTACAATGAGCAGTTCTTC. It yields the protein CASSPELAEYNEQFF.

The count of this clonotype is one. CDR3 nucleotides: TGTGCCAGCAGCGTAATAGCGGGATGGGGAATTTACGAGCAGTACTTC. This encodes CASSVIAGWGIYEQYF. This chain uses TRBV9 with TRBJ2-4; 8 nucleotides match TRBD2. The J call is doubtful: the DNA matches TRBJ2-7 better. There are 16 residues in the CDR3. Germline-derived CDR1 and CDR2 are SGDLS and YYNGEE.

This chain links TRBV5-1 with TRBJ1-1; 7 bases are shared with TRBD1. The V and J ends lost 3 bases and 1 base, in that order; junction bases with no gene match: 3. Germline assignment: CDR1 SGHRS and CDR2 YFSETQ. The CDR3 sequence is 14 residues long. The CDR3 DNA follows: TGCGCCAGCAGCTCCGGACAGGCGAACACTGAAGCTTTCTTT. Residues: CASSSGQANTEAFF.

The sample holds a few counts of this clonotype. One end of the junction is discordant with germline, which a read error may explain. The chain employs TRBV6-5 and TRBJ2-1; 7 bases line up with TRBD2. Germline-derived CDR1 and CDR2 are MNHEY and SVGAGI. This CDR3 contains 15 residues. CDR3 sequence: CASRISGMMYTEQFF. CDR3 nucleotides: TGTGCCAGCAGAATAAGCGGGATGATGTACACTGAGCAGTTCTTC.

The chain is built from TRBV6-5 and TRBJ1-6; D gene unclear. V was pared by 7 bases and J by 7 bases, with 11 bases between. The CDR3 sequence is 13 residues long. Per germline, CDR1 MNHEY and CDR2 SVGAGI. CDR3 sequence (DNA): TGTGCCAGCACCGAACTCTTCAATTCACCCCTCCACTTT. Its translation is CASTELFNSPLHF.

This clonotype has only a few counts. This chain connects TRBV11-1 to TRBJ2-5; perhaps TRBD2 as D (5 bases). CDR3 length: 13 amino acids. CDR1 and CDR2 from the germline V gene are SGHAT and FQDESV (reference sequence). V dropped 7 bases and J dropped 2 bases, with 11 bases sitting between them. CDR3: CASNGLGQETQYF. In DNA, the CDR3 is TGTGCCAGCAACGGACTGGGTCAAGAGACCCAGTACTTC.

This chain joins TRBV29-1 and TRBJ1-5, with D perhaps matching TRBD1 (6 bases). V lost 3 bases and J 5 bases, leaving 23 bases between the germline ends. Germline V gene sequence: CDR1 SQVTM, CDR2 ANQGSEA. The CDR3 runs to 17 residues. Here the CDR3 DNA reads TGCAGCGTTGATGCCTCGGGGGCACGGACAGATTATCAGCCCCAGCATTTT. Its translation: CSVDASGARTDYQPQHF.

The V and J genes are TRBV20-1 and TRBJ2-5; the D call may be TRBD1 or TRBD2 (7 bases each). TRBJ2-7 explains the end of the DNA better; the J call may be wrong. Per germline, CDR1 DFQATT and CDR2 SNEGSKA (reference sequence). The CDR3 runs 13 residues. DNA of the CDR3: TGCAGTGCTACTCAGGGGGGGATTGGCGAGCAGTACTTC. Protein: CSATQGGIGEQYF.

J is TRBJ2-5 and V is TRBV10-3, with 7 bases that match TRBD2. Per germline, CDR1 ENHRY and CDR2 SYGVKD. The V segment lost 0 bases and the J segment 11 bases; nucleotides outside the gene matches: 12. CDR3 length: 15 amino acids. The CDR3 nucleotides read TGTGCCATCAGTGAGTCGGGGGGGAACCCGGGGGAGCAGTACTTC. Protein product: CAISESGGNPGEQYF.

In this sample, this clonotype turned up a few times. The chain combines TRBV10-2 with TRBJ2-1; 7 bases agree with TRBD2. This CDR3 region has 14 residues. Losses at the gene ends were 8 bases for V and 5 bases for J; bases not matched to a gene: 9. Per the germline V gene, CDR1 is WSHSY and CDR2 is SAAADI. The CDR3, as DNA: TGCGCCAGCCAAGCCGGGACTAAGGACAATGAGCAGTTCTTC. This encodes CASQAGTKDNEQFF.

The chain has TRBV5-4 and TRBJ1-2; 8 bases are shared with TRBD1. The J segment lost 5 bases and the V segment lost 1 base, leaving 10 bases of the junction unmatched. The CDR3 totals 16 residues. Germline-derived CDR1 and CDR2 are SGHNT and YYREEE (reference sequence). This CDR3 reads CASSLRQGAVGYGYTF. CDR3 DNA sequence: TGTGCCAGCAGCTTGCGTCAGGGGGCTGTTGGGTATGGCTACACCTTC. Combining the CDR3 with reference TRBV5-4 and TRBJ1-2 gives the whole variable domain ETGVTQSPTHLIKTRGQQVTLRCSSQSGHNTVSWYQQALGQGPQFIFQYYREEENGRGNFPPRFSGLQFPNYSSELNVNALELDDSALYLCASSLRQGAVGYGYTFGSGTRLTVV.

The chain uses TRBV20-1 and TRBJ1-2, with no clear D. V was pared by 5 bases and J by 3 bases, with 13 bases between. The V gene's germline CDR1 is DFQATT and CDR2 SNEGSKA (reference sequence). The CDR3 has 13 residues. CDR3 nucleotides: TGCAGTGCTGGGTCGATTGAAGACTATGGCTACACCTTC. It translates to CSAGSIEDYGYTF.

This chain uses TRBV12-3 or TRBV12-4 with TRBJ1-2; the D is unclear. Trimming took off 5 bases at V and 3 bases at J, with 13 bases between the two ends. The CDR3 length is 14 residues. This CDR3 is CASSRLQLDYGYTF. The CDR3 DNA is TGTGCCAGCAGTCGCCTTCAGTTGGACTATGGCTACACCTTC.

There are a few counts of this clonotype. J is TRBJ2-1 and V is TRBV12-3 or TRBV12-4; the D is unclear. The CDR3 runs to 12 residues. The V end lost 3 bases, the J end lost 6 bases, and 6 bases lay between the germline ends. As DNA, the CDR3 is TGTGCCAGCAGTTTTAGAGCCAATGAGCAGTTCTTC. It encodes CASSFRANEQFF.

The chain recombines TRBV5-1 with TRBJ1-1; TRBD1 matches at 7 bases. CDR1 is SGHRS and CDR2 is YFSETQ in the germline V gene. The length of the CDR3 is 15 residues. Trimming took 4 bases from V and 6 from J; bases not matched to a gene: 12. The CDR3 spells CASSLTTTGTAEAFF. In DNA form, the CDR3 reads TGCGCCAGCAGCCTCACAACGACAGGGACCGCTGAAGCTTTCTTT. Looking up the rest from reference TRBV5-1 and TRBJ1-1 gives the full variable domain: KAGVTQTPRYLIKTRGQQVTLSCSPISGHRSVSWYQQTPGQGLQFLFEYFSETQRNKGNFPGRFSGRQFSNSRSEMNVSTLELGDSALYLCASSLTTTGTAEAFFGQGTRLTVV.

This rearrangement joins TRBV12-3 or TRBV12-4 to TRBJ2-4; TRBD2 agrees at 9 bases. The J call is in doubt because the DNA end fits TRBJ2-7 better. The CDR3 is 16 amino acids. The CDR3 region is CASSFPTSGSVDEQYF. The CDR3 DNA reads as TGTGCCAGCAGTTTCCCGACTAGCGGTTCCGTCGACGAGCAGTACTTC.

This clonotype was counted a few times. The rearrangement joins TRBV7-2 to TRBJ1-2; D gene ambiguous. CDR1 SGHTA and CDR2 FQGNSA come from the germline V gene. Trimming cost V 5 bases and J 2 bases, with 12 bases left between them. The CDR3 has 14 amino acids. The CDR3, as DNA: TGTGCCAGCAGCCTGCTCCCCGTAAACTATGGCTACACCTTC. It codes for CASSLLPVNYGYTF.

The chain employs TRBV7-9 and TRBJ2-7; perhaps TRBD2 as D (6 bases). V lost 10 bases, J lost 2 bases, and 18 bases lay in between. The V gene's germline CDR1 is SEHNR and CDR2 FQNEAQ (reference sequence). This CDR3 is 14 amino acids long. The CDR3 bases are TGTGCCACGGACCGGGACCCGGGGGCCTACGAGCAGTACTTC. This sequence encodes CATDRDPGAYEQYF. Drawing the rest from reference TRBV7-9 and TRBJ2-7, the complete variable domain is DTGVSQNPRHKITKRGQNVTFRCDPISEHNRLYWYRQTLGQGPEFLTYFQNEAQLEKSRLLSDRFSAERPKGSFSTLEIQRTEQGDSAMYLCATDRDPGAYEQYFGPGTRLTVT.

This clonotype occurred many times. The V gene is TRBV15, the J gene TRBJ2-1, with TRBD2 identical over 12 bases. V was clipped by 4 bases and J by 7 bases; unmatched bases: 5. Germline V gene lookup returns CDR1 LNHNV and CDR2 YYDKDF (reference sequence). The CDR3 is 15 residues long. The CDR3 bases are TGTGCCACCAGCACCGGGACTAGCGGGTTGAATGAGCAGTTCTTC. Its translation: CATSTGTSGLNEQFF.

V and J are TRBV12-3 or TRBV12-4 and TRBJ2-4; 8 nucleotides line up with TRBD1. The junction had 7 bases not matched to a gene; V was cut back by 6 bases and J by 0 bases. This CDR3 region has 16 residues. CDR3 coding DNA: TGTGCCAGCAGCCCCGACAGGGGATTAGCCAAAAACATTCAGTACTTC. Translating it yields CASSPDRGLAKNIQYF.

The J gene is TRBJ1-2, the V gene TRBV6-5; D is possibly TRBD1 (5 bases). The germline gives CDR1 MNHEY, CDR2 SVGAGI. Between the trimmed V and J ends, which lost 2 bases and 0 bases, there was a span of 13 bases. The CDR3 has 16 amino acids. This CDR3 is CASSYGRVWTNYGYTF. The CDR3 nucleotides are TGTGCCAGCAGTTACGGCAGGGTGTGGACTAACTATGGCTACACCTTC.